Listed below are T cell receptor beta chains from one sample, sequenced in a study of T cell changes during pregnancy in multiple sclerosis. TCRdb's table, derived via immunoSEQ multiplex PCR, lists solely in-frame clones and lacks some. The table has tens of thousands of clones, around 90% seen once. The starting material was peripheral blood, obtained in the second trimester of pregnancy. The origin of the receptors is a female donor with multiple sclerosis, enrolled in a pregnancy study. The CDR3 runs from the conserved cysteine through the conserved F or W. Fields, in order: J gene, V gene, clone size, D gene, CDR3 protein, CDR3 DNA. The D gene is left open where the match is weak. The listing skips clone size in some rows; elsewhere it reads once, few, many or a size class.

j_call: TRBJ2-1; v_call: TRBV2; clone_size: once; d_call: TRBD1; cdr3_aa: CASRDRAYNEQFF; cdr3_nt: TGTGCCAGCCGGGACAGGGCCTACAATGAGCAGTTCTTC
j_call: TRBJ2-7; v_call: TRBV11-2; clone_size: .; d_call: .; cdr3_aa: CASSFEADPTYEQYF; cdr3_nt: TGTGCCAGCAGCTTCGAAGCGGACCCGACCTACGAGCAGTACTTC
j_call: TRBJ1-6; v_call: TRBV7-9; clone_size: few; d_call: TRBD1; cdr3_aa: CASSLGTGINSPLHF; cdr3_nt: TGTGCCAGCAGCTTAGGGACAGGGATCAATTCACCCCTCCACTTT
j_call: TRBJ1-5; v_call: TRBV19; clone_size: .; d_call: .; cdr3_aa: CATATGHYQPQHF; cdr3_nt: TGTGCCACCGCAACAGGGCATTATCAGCCCCAGCATTTT
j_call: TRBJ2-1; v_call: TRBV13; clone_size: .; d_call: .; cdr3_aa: CASSLAGSYNEQFF; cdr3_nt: TGTGCCAGCAGCTTAGCGGGCTCCTACAATGAGCAGTTCTTC
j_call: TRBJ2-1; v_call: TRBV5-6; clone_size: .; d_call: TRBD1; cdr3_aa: CASSWDRATNEQFF; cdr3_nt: TGTGCCAGCAGCTGGGACAGGGCGACCAATGAGCAGTTCTTC
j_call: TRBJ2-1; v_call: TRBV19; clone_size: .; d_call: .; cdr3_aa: CASSILGRIDNEQFF; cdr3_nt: TGTGCCAGTAGTATCCTGGGGCGCATTGACAATGAGCAGTTCTTC
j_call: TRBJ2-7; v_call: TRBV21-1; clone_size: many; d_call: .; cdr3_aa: CASSNSGRVGGDYEQYF; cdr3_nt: TGTGCCAGCAGCAATTCGGGACGTGTGGGGGGAGACTACGAGCAGTACTTC
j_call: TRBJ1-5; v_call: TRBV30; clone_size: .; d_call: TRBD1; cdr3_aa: CAWGGQMNQPQHF; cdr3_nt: TGTGCCTGGGGGGGACAGATGAATCAGCCCCAGCATTTT
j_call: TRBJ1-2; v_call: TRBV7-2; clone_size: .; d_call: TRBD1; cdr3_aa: CASSQQGASPYGYTF; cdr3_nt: TGTGCCAGCAGTCAACAGGGGGCTTCCCCCTATGGCTACACCTTC
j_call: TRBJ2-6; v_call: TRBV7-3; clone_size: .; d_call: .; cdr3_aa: CASSDKPLQEYRSGANVLTF; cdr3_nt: TGTGCCAGCAGCGATAAACCCCTACAGGAGTACCGGTCTGGGGCCAACGTCCTGACTTTC
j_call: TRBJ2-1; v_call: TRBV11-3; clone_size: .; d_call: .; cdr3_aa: CASSSIPGIEQFF; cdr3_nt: TGTGCCAGCAGCTCCATTCCCGGGATCGAGCAGTTCTTC
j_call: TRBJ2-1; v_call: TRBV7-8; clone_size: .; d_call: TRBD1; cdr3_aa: CASSRTTRDRGLRDNEQFF; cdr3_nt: TGTGCCAGCAGCCGAACCACCAGGGACAGGGGGCTAAGGGACAATGAGCAGTTCTTC
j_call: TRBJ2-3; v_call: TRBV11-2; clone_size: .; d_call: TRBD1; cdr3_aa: CASRTRQGVSDTQYF; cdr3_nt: TGTGCCAGCAGGACGAGACAGGGAGTTTCAGATACGCAGTATTTT
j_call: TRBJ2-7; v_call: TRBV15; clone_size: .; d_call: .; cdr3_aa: CATSRDRANYEQYF; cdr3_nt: TGTGCCACCAGCAGAGATCGAGCGAACTACGAGCAGTACTTC
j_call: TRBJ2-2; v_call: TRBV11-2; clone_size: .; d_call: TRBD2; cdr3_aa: CASSLIGRGGTGELFF; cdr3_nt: TGTGCCAGCAGCTTAATAGGACGGGGGGGCACCGGGGAGCTGTTTTTT
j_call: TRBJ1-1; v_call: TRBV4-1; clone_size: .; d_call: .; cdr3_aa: CASSQEPAPGTEAFF; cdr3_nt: TGCGCCAGCAGCCAAGAGCCGGCCCCGGGCACTGAAGCTTTCTTT
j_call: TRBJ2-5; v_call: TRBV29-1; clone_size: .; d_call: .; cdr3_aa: CSVETVVAETQYF; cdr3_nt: TGCAGCGTTGAGACGGTAGTAGCGGAGACCCAGTACTTC
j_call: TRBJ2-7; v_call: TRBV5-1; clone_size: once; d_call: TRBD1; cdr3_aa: CASSGQGQGAHEQYF; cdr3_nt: TGCGCCAGCAGCGGGCAGGGGCAGGGGGCCCACGAGCAGTACTTC
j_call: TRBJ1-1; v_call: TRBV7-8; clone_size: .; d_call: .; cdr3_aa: CASSPRAVAFF; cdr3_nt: TGTGCCAGCAGCCCCAGGGCGGTAGCTTTCTTT